The sequence of this TCR beta chain was determined in a study of T cells after yellow fever vaccination. This clonotype was seen ten or more times. TCRdb reprocessed the 5' RACE reads via MiXCR and lists one record per CDR3 protein. The table shows 160,000 or so distinct CDR3 sequences, with approximately 6.8% occurring only once. This clonotype was obtained from a man between 18 and 35 years old who received the YFV17D yellow fever vaccine. The material was CD4+ T cells sorted from PBMCs, obtained less than 6 days after the first yellow fever vaccination.

CDR3 coding DNA: TGCGCCAGCAGCCAAGTCGGACGGCCGAACACCGGGGAGCTGTTTTTT. It is translated as CASSQVGRPNTGELFF. The chain couples TRBV4-3 to TRBJ2-2; D remains unclear. The CDR3 has 16 residues. Trimming pared 1 base from V and 0 bases from J, leaving 9 bases between. Germline V gene sequence: CDR1 LGHNA, CDR2 YSLEER.